This is a list of T cell receptor beta chains from one sample in a study of T-cell reconstitution after alpha-beta-depleted transplantation in children. Via MiXCR, TCRdb re-called the PCR reads, giving one row per CDR3 protein. The profile shows some 300,000 distinct CDR3 sequences, about a tenth of them singletons. Specimen: PBMCs from the stem cell graft donor, collected from the stem cell graft. The receptors were gathered from a human donor who donated a stem cell graft to a child with acute lymphoblastic leukemia. Each CDR3 is given without its conserved first and last residue. Fields, in order: V gene, CDR3 length, D gene, CDR3 protein. The D gene is left open where the match is weak.

>TRBV10-2|8|NA
ASMADTQY
>TRBV15|15|NA
ATSRDSALTGGYGYT
>TRBV6-5|14|NA
ASSYVISGTKNIQY
>TRBV5-1|14|TRBD1
ASGTGPLSGANVLT
>TRBV7-2|13|TRBD1
ASSETQGVAYEQY
>TRBV7-9|13|NA
ASSLIEHLAGELF
>TRBV12-3/TRBV12-4|13|TRBD2
ASRMTSGRSGELF
>TRBV12-3/TRBV12-4|14|TRBD2
ASSFELAGGPYEQY
>TRBV19|13|NA
ASRDREEAYNEQF
>TRBV20-1|13|TRBD2
SARGTSGRPGTQY
>TRBV7-9|14|TRBD2
ASSLRSGRALNEQF
>TRBV18|12|NA
ASSPSGGGTEAF
>TRBV27|14|NA
ASSPKPERRYYGYT
>TRBV9|13|NA
ASSVAWTAYNEQF
>TRBV20-1|15|TRBD2
SARGGLAGGGTDTQY
>TRBV5-6|10|NA
ASSLENNEQF
>TRBV7-2|14|NA
ASSLRVGNPSETQY